The clone carrying this TCR beta chain has only a few counts. Its antigen remains unidentified. The entry originates in a study of T-cell reconstitution after alpha-beta-depleted transplantation in children. Study conclusions and caveats: The main origin of T-cell counts and diversity one year after transplant was newly produced T cells. About two months after transplant, alpha-beta T cells reportedly came from several hundred expanded graft clones. From surviving recipient T cells and thymic progenitors came the high day-60 TCRbeta diversity observed in some patients.

The TCRbeta library was prepared with unique molecular identifiers. TCRdb recomputed calls from the PCR reads with MiXCR, one row per CDR3 protein. The sample yields around 580,000 distinct CDR3 sequences, more than 20% seen once. This CDR3 has 15 residues. Trimming pared 4 bases from V and 5 bases from J, leaving 17 bases between. Germline-derived CDR1 and CDR2 are MNHEY and SMNVEV (reference sequence). This receptor was obtained from a boy under two years old who had a stem cell transplant for acute myeloid leukemia, so the T cells may come from the graft donor. The chain carries TRBV27 and TRBJ2-5; the D call may be TRBD1 or TRBD2 (5 bases each). The sample was PBMCs, mostly from graft donor cells, taken 360 days after TCRalphabeta/CD19-depleted stem cell transplant. The CDR3: CASSSRGVRGETQYF. The CDR3 nucleotides read TGTGCCAGCAGTTCCCGTGGTGTGAGGGGTGAGACCCAGTACTTC.